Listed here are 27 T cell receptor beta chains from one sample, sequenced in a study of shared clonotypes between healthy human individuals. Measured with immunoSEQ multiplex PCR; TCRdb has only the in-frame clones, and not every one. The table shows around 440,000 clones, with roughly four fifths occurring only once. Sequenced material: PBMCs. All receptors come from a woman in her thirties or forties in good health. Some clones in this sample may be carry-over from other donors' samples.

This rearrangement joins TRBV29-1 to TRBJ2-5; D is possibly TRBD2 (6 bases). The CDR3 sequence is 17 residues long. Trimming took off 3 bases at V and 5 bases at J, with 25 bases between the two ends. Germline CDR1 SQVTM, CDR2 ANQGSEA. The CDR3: CSVDVMVRRRALETQYF. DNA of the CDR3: TGCAGCGTTGATGTGATGGTGAGGCGGAGGGCCTTGGAGACCCAGTACTTC.

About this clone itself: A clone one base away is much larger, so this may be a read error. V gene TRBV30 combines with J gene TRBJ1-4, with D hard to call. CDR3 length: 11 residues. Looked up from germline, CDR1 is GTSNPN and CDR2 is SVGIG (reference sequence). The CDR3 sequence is CAWGRREKPFF. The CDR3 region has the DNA TGTGCCTGGGGTAGGAGGGAAAAACCGTTTTTT.

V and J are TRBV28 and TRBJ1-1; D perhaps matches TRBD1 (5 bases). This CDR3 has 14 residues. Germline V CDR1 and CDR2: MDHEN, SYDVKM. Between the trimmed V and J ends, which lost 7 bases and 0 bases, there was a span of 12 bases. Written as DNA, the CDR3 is TGTGCCAGCAAACCGGGACGCGTGAACACTGAAGCTTTCTTT. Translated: CASKPGRVNTEAFF. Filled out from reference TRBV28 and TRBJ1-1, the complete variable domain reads DVKVTQSSRYLVKRTGEKVFLECVQDMDHENMFWYRQDPGLGLRLIYFSYDVKMKEKGDIPEGYSVSREKKERFSLILESASTNQTSMYLCASKPGRVNTEAFFGQGTRLTVV.

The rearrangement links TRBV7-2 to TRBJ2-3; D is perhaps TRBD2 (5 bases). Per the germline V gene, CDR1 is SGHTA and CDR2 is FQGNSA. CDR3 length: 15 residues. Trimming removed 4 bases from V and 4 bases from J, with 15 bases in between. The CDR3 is CASSSARGSADTQYF. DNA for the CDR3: TGTGCCAGCAGCTCGGCCCGGGGTAGCGCAGATACGCAGTATTTT.

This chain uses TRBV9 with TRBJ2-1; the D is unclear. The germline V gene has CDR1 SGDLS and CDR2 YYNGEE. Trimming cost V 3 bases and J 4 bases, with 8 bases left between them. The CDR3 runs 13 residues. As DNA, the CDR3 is TGTGCCAGCAGCGGAAGAGAGTACAATGAGCAGTTCTTC. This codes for CASSGREYNEQFF.

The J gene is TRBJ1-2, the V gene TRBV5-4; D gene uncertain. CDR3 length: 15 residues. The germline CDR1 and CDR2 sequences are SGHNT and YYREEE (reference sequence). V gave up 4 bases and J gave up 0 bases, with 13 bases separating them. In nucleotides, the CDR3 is TGTGCCAGCAGCGCGAGCCTCTTGGCTAACTATGGCTACACCTTC. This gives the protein CASSASLLANYGYTF.

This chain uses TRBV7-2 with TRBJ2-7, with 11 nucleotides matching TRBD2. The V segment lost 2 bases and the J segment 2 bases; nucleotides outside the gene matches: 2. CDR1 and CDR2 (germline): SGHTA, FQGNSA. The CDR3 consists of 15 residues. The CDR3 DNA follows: TGTGCCAGCAGCTTAACTAGCGGGAGTGCCTACGAGCAGTACTTC. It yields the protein CASSLTSGSAYEQYF.

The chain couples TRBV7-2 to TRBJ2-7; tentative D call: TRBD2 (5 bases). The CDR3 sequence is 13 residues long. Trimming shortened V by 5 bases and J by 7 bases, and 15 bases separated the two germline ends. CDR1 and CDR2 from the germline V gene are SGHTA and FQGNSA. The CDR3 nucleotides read TGTGCCAGCAGCCCGAGCGTAGGGAGTGAGCAGTACTTC. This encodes CASSPSVGSEQYF.

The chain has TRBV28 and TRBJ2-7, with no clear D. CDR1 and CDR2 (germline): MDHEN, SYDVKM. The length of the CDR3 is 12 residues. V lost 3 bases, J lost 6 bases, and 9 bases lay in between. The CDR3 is CASSFAPLEQYF. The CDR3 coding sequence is TGTGCCAGCAGTTTTGCCCCTCTCGAGCAGTACTTC.

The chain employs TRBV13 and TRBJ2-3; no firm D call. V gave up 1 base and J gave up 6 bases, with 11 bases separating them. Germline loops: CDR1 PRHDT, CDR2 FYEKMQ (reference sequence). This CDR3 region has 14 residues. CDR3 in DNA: TGTGCCAGCAGCTTAGCACGCCGAGCGGATACGCAGTATTTT. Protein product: CASSLARRADTQYF. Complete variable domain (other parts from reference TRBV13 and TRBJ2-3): AAGVIQSPRHLIKEKRETATLKCYPIPRHDTVYWYQQGPGQDPQFLISFYEKMQSDKGSIPDRFSAQQFSDYHSELNMSSLELGDSALYFCASSLARRADTQYFGPGTRLTVL.

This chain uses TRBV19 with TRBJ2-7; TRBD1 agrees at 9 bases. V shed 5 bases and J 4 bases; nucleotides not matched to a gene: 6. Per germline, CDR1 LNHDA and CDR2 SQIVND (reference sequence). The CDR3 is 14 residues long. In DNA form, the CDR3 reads TGTGCCAGTAGTTCGGGACAGGGTCGGTACGAGCAGTACTTC. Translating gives CASSSGQGRYEQYF. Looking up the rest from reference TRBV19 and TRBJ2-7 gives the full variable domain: DGGITQSPKYLFRKEGQNVTLSCEQNLNHDAMYWYRQDPGQGLRLIYYSQIVNDFQKGDIAEGYSVSREKKESFPLTVTSAQKNPTAFYLCASSSGQGRYEQYFGPGTRLTVT.

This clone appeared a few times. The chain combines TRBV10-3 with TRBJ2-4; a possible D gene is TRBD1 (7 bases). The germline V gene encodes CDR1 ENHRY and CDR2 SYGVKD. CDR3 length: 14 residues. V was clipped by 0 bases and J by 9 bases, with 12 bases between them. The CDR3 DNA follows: TGTGCCATCAGTGAGTCAGGGGGCGGGATCATTCAGTACTTC. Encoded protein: CAISESGGGIIQYF.

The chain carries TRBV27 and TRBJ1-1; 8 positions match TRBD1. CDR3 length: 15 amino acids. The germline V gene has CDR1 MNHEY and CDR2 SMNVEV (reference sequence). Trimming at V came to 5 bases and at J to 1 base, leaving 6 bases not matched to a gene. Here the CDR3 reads CASSPNGQGNTEAFF. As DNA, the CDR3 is TGTGCCAGCAGTCCCAATGGACAGGGGAACACTGAAGCTTTCTTT.

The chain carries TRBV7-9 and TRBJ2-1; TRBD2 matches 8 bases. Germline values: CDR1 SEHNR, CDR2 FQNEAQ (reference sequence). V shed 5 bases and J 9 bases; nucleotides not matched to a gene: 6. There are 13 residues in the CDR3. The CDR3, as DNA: TGTGCCAGCAGCCTCGGGACTAGAGGTGAGCAGTTCTTC. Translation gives CASSLGTRGEQFF.

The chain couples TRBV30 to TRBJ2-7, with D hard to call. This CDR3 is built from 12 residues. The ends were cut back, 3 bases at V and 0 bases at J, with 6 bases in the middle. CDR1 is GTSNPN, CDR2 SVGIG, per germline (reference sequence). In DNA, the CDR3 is TGTGCCTGGAGCCAATCCTCCTACGAGCAGTACTTC. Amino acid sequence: CAWSQSSYEQYF.

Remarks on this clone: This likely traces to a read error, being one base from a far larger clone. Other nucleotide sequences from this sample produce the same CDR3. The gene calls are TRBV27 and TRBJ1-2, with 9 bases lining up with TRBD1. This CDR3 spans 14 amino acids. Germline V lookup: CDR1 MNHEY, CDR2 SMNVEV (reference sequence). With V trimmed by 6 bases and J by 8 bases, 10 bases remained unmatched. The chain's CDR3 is CASSLGQGTFGYTF. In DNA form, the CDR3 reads TGTGCCAGCAGCCTCGGACAGGGGACGTTCGGCTACACCTTC.

Here the CDR3 reads CASTQGPYSYEQYF. CDR3 sequence (DNA): TGTGCCAGTACTCAGGGTCCTTACTCCTACGAGCAGTACTTC. V is TRBV19 and J is TRBJ2-7, with D maybe TRBD1 (5 bases). The germline CDR1 and CDR2 sequences are LNHDA and SQIVND (reference sequence). The CDR3 covers 14 residues. The ends were cut back, 7 bases at V and 0 bases at J, with 13 bases in the middle.

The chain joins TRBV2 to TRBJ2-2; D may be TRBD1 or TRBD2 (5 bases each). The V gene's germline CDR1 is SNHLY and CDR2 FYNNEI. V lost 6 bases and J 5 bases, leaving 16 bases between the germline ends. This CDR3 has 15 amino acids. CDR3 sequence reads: CASRAGTQGTGELFF. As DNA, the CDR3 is TGTGCCAGCAGGGCCGGGACCCAGGGAACCGGGGAGCTGTTTTTT.

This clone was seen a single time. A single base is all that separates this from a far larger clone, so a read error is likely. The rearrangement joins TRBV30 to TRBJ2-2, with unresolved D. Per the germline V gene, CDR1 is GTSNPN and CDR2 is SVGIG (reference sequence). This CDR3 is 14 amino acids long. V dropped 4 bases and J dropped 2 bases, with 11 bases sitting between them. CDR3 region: CAWKAGVNTGELFF. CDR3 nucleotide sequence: TGTGCCTGGAAAGCCGGTGTAAACACCGGGGAGCTGTTTTTT.

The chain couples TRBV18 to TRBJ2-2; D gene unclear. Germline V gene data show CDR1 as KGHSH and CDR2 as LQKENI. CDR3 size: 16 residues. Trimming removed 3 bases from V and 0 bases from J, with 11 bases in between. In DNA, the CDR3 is TGTGCCAGCTCACCGGTCCTTGGTGCGAACACCGGGGAGCTGTTTTTT. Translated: CASSPVLGANTGELFF.

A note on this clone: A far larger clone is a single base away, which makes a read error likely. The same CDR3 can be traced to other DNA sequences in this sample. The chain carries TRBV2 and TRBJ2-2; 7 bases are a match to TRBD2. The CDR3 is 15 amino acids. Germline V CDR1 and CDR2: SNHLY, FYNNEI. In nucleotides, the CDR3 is TGTGCCAGCAGAATCCAGGGAGGGATCACCGGGGAGCTATTTTTT. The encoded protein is CASRIQGGITGELFF.

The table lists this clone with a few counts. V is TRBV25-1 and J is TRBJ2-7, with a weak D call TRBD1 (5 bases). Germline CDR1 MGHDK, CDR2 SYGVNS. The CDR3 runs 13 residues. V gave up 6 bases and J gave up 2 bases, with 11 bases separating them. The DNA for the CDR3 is TGTGCCAGCAGACTTGGGGCCACCTACGAGCAGTACTTC. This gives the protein CASRLGATYEQYF.

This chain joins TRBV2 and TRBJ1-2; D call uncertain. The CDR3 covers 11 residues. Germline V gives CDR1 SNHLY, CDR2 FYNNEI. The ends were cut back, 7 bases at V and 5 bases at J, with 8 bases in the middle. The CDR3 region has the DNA TGTGCCAGCACCCTAGGATATGGCTACACCTTC. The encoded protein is CASTLGYGYTF.

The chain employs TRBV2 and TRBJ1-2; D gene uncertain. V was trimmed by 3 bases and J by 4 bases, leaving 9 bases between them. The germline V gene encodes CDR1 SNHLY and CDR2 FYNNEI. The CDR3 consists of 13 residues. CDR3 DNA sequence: TGTGCCAGCAGTGAGCTCACTGGCTATGGCTACACCTTC. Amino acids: CASSELTGYGYTF.

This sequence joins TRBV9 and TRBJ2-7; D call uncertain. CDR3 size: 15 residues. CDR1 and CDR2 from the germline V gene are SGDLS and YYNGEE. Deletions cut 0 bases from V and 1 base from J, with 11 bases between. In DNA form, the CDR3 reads TGTGCCAGCAGCGTAGCTGTTGGGCAATCCTACGAGCAGTACTTC. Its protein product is CASSVAVGQSYEQYF.

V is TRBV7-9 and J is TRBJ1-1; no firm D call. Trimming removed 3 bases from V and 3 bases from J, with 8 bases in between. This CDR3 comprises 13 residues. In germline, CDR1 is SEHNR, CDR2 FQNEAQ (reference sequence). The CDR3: CASSFEQYTEAFF. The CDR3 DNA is TGTGCCAGCAGCTTTGAACAGTACACTGAAGCTTTCTTT.

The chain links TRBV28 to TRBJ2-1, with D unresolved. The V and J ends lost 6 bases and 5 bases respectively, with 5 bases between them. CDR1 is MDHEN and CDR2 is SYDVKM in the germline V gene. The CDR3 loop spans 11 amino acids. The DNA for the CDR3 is TGTGCCAGCAGCCCAAACAATGAGCAGTTCTTC. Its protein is CASSPNNEQFF.